A single sample is the source of the 20 T cell receptor beta chains below, sequenced in a study of vaccination effects on CD4 cells after COVID-19. The assay was immunoSEQ multiplex PCR, and TCRdb's table has in-frame clones only and misses some. Of roughly 73,000 clones in the sample, 65% to 85% were seen once. No antigen has been assigned to these receptors. ViraFEST assay sequencing came after antigen-specific CD4+ T cells were expanded with viral peptide pools. Having been cultured for roughly 11 days, the cells underwent CD4+ T cell isolation. This individual tested PCR-positive for SARS-CoV-2 infection between March and December 2020. The sequences come from CD4+ T cells from PBMCs cultured with HIV peptides, collected before COVID-19 vaccination. Subset: HIV-1 Nef peptide pool negative control/reference culture. Every receptor here comes from a human donor who had a prior SARS-CoV-2 infection.

This clone was seen more than once but under ten times. The chain couples TRBV2 to TRBJ2-6, with 12 nucleotides matching TRBD1. The germline V gene has CDR1 SNHLY and CDR2 FYNNEI. The CDR3 extends over 17 amino acids. Trimming cost V 8 bases and J 0 bases; bases outside gene matches: 5. DNA of the CDR3: TGTGCCAGCGGGGGGGACAGGGGGCTCTCTGGGGCCAACGTCCTGACTTTC. Protein: CASGGDRGLSGANVLTF.

The chain employs TRBV13 and TRBJ2-5; TRBD1 aligns across 7 bases. In germline, CDR1 is PRHDT, CDR2 FYEKMQ (reference sequence). CDR3 length equals 15 residues. Unmatched junction bases numbered 6, after V lost 3 bases and J lost 2 bases. The CDR3 region is CASSFPAGGQETQYF. The CDR3, as DNA: TGTGCCAGCAGCTTTCCGGCAGGGGGTCAAGAGACCCAGTACTTC.

The chain links TRBV7-6 to TRBJ1-1; the D is unclear. This CDR3 has 15 amino acids. V was clipped by 1 base and J by 0 bases, with 9 bases between them. Germline CDR1 is SGHVS and CDR2 is FNYEAQ. In DNA, the CDR3 is TGTGCCAGCAGCTTAGGGACGGGAATGAACACTGAAGCTTTCTTT. It translates to CASSLGTGMNTEAFF.

This clone was detected only a few times. V and J are TRBV4-2 and TRBJ1-5; 9 bases map to TRBD1. The V gene end was trimmed by 1 base and the J gene end by 4 bases; junction bases not matched to a gene: 5. This CDR3 comprises 16 residues. The V gene's germline CDR1 is LGHNA and CDR2 YNFKEQ. The CDR3 spells CASSQATGGSNQPQHF. The CDR3, as DNA: TGTGCCAGCAGCCAAGCGACAGGGGGTAGTAATCAGCCCCAGCATTTT.

V gene TRBV3-1 (or the pseudogene TRBV3-2) combines with J gene TRBJ1-1; 7 positions match TRBD1. The CDR3 is 14 residues long. Trimming removed 3 bases from V and 3 bases from J; junction bases left unmatched: 4. Looked up from germline, CDR1 is LGHDT and CDR2 is YNNKEL (reference sequence). This CDR3 reads CASSQIDRDTEAFF. The CDR3 DNA is TGTGCCAGCAGCCAGATAGACAGGGACACTGAAGCTTTCTTT.

The rearrangement uses TRBV2 and TRBJ1-5; D gene uncertain. V dropped 0 bases and J dropped 2 bases, with 11 bases sitting between them. The germline gives CDR1 SNHLY, CDR2 FYNNEI. The CDR3 runs to 16 residues. CDR3 coding DNA: TGTGCCAGCAGTGAAGCGGGGAGAGGCGGCAATCAGCCCCAGCATTTT. It yields the protein CASSEAGRGGNQPQHF.

The chain uses TRBV19 and TRBJ1-2; 9 bases align to TRBD1. The V and J ends lost 7 bases and 1 base, in that order; junction bases with no gene match: 1. Germline assignment: CDR1 LNHDA and CDR2 SQIVND (reference sequence). The CDR3 spans 13 residues. CDR3: CASKTGGNYGYTF. DNA for the CDR3: TGTGCCAGTAAGACAGGGGGTAACTATGGCTACACCTTC.

The chain uses TRBV5-4 and TRBJ2-7, with TRBD2 as a possible D gene (6 bases). The CDR3 is 15 residues long. The germline CDR1 and CDR2 sequences are SGHNT and YYREEE (reference sequence). V gave up 1 base and J gave up 1 base, with 12 bases separating them. Written as DNA, the CDR3 is TGTGCCAGCAGCTTGCAGACTAGTTTGTCCTACGAGCAGTACTTC. Translated: CASSLQTSLSYEQYF.

This clone turned up a few times. This chain joins TRBV5-5 and TRBJ2-5; maybe TRBD2 (6 bases). Looked up from germline, CDR1 is SGHKS and CDR2 is YYEKEE (reference sequence). V was shortened by 4 bases and J by 5 bases, with 21 bases between the two germline ends. The CDR3 sequence is 16 residues long. CDR3 sequence (DNA): TGTGCCAGCAGCGTAGACGGGGAGGTTAGGAGGGAGACCCAGTACTTC. Translated, it gives CASSVDGEVRRETQYF.

This clone was recorded a few times. This chain uses TRBV4-2 with TRBJ2-1; 13 nucleotides match TRBD2. This CDR3 region has 21 residues. Germline trimming cut 3 bases from V and 0 bases from J; bases unmatched to any gene: 14. Germline CDR1 reads LGHNA; CDR2 reads YNFKEQ. Here the CDR3 DNA reads TGTGCCAGCAGCCAGGGTCTTGGGACTAGCGGGACCCGTATCTCCTACAATGAGCAGTTCTTC. Translating it yields CASSQGLGTSGTRISYNEQFF.

The chain carries TRBV4-1 and TRBJ2-1; possible D gene TRBD2, 7 bases. The CDR3 covers 17 residues. Germline-derived CDR1 and CDR2 are MGHRA and YSYEKL. The V and J ends lost 0 bases and 9 bases respectively, with 21 bases between them. The CDR3 sequence is CASSQEILVGGPGEQFF. CDR3 nucleotide sequence: TGCGCCAGCAGCCAAGAAATTCTTGTGGGGGGGCCGGGTGAGCAGTTCTTC.

V and J are TRBV5-1 and TRBJ2-1; TRBD2 matches 9 bases. The junction had 16 bases not matched to a gene; V was cut back by 10 bases and J by 8 bases. Germline V lookup: CDR1 SGHRS, CDR2 YFSETQ. This CDR3 is built from 15 residues. The CDR3 region is CACRRLAAPGHEQFF. CDR3 nucleotides: TGCGCCTGCCGCCGACTAGCGGCTCCGGGTCATGAGCAGTTCTTC.

With respect to this clone: At one end, the junction sequence differs from germline, possibly due to a read error. This chain links TRBV19 with TRBJ2-4; D could derive from TRBD1 or TRBD2 (6 bases each). Germline V gene data show CDR1 as LNHDA and CDR2 as SQIVND (reference sequence). The CDR3 is 14 residues long. CDR3 region: CASSIAEGGRDLNF. CDR3 bases: TGTGCCAGTAGTATAGCCGAGGGGGGCCGGGACCTAAACTTC.

V usage is TRBV2 and J usage is TRBJ2-1; D call uncertain. Per the germline V gene, CDR1 is SNHLY and CDR2 is FYNNEI. The V end was cut by 6 bases, the J end by 8 bases, with 17 bases between. The CDR3 runs 14 residues. CDR3 amino acids: CASRDDSRGDEQFF. CDR3 bases: TGTGCCAGCAGGGACGACTCCAGAGGCGATGAGCAGTTCTTC.

The rearrangement joins TRBV6-5 to TRBJ1-1; 9 bases line up with TRBD1. V trimming: 5 bases; J trimming: 4 bases; junction bases outside the gene matches: 8. Germline lookup yields CDR1 MNHEY and CDR2 SVGAGI. This CDR3 comprises 15 residues. As DNA, the CDR3 is TGTGCCAGCAGTCCCGGGACAGGGTTTGGCACTGAAGCTTTCTTT. Translation gives CASSPGTGFGTEAFF.

The chain couples TRBV12-5 to TRBJ2-1, with D perhaps TRBD2 (6 bases). The germline V gene has CDR1 LGHNT and CDR2 FRNRAP. Trimming left V 6 bases short and J 5 bases short, with 17 bases between. The CDR3 has 15 residues. CDR3 loop: CASGRDFLQNNEQFF. As DNA, the CDR3 is TGTGCTAGTGGGAGGGACTTCCTTCAAAACAATGAGCAGTTCTTC.

This clone turned up a few times. The V gene is TRBV11-2, the J gene TRBJ1-4, with a tentative D call TRBD1 (6 bases). The length of the CDR3 is 18 residues. The V gene lost 0 bases and the J gene lost 2 bases, with 16 bases spanning the gap. CDR1 and CDR2 (germline): SGHAT, FQNNGV. CDR3 in amino acids: CASSLDLWQGWTNEKLFF. CDR3 nucleotides: TGTGCCAGCAGCTTAGATCTATGGCAGGGGTGGACTAATGAAAAACTGTTTTTT.

The table lists this clone with a few counts. The chain employs TRBV9 and TRBJ2-3; 11 nucleotides line up with TRBD2. J lost 8 bases, V lost 3 bases, and 11 bases had no gene match. This CDR3 is built from 16 residues. Per germline, CDR1 SGDLS and CDR2 YYNGEE. CDR3 bases: TGTGCCAGCAGCGACAGGCGTAGCGGGAGGGCCGGTACGCAGTATTTT. It translates to CASSDRRSGRAGTQYF.

The chain couples TRBV20-1 to TRBJ1-2, with a possible D match to TRBD1 (6 bases). This CDR3 is built from 15 residues. V lost 4 bases and J 4 bases, leaving 19 bases between the germline ends. From germline, CDR1 is DFQATT and CDR2 SNEGSKA (reference sequence). The CDR3 loop is CSATETGTLTYGYTF. In DNA form, the CDR3 reads TGCAGTGCTACTGAGACAGGTACGTTGACCTATGGCTACACCTTC.

J is TRBJ2-3 and V is TRBV11-3; D ambiguous. The CDR3 sequence is 12 residues long. Per the germline V gene, CDR1 is SGHNT and CDR2 is YENEEA. Trimming left V 7 bases short and J 1 base short, with 6 bases between. The DNA of the CDR3 is TGTGCCAGCACCCGCGGCACAGATACGCAGTATTTT. Its protein product is CASTRGTDTQYF.